Presented here are 32 T cell receptor beta chains from one specimen sequenced in a study of shared clonotypes between healthy human individuals. Generated by immunoSEQ multiplex PCR, the TCRdb table keeps only in-frame clones and is missing some. The sample shows roughly 86,000 clones, 60% to 75% of them seen only once. Sequences were obtained from memory CD8+ T cells sorted from blood. Subset indicated: CD45RO+ cells pooled with CCR7-negative TemRA cells. The receptor source for this set is a man between 25 and 39 years old in good health.

The gene calls are TRBV30 and TRBJ2-5, with TRBD1 matching over 8 bases. Germline trimming cut 1 base from V and 8 bases from J; bases unmatched to any gene: 6. The germline V gene has CDR1 GTSNPN and CDR2 SVGIG (reference sequence). The CDR3 extends over 13 amino acids. The CDR3 reads CAWSERQGCTQYF. The CDR3, as DNA: TGTGCCTGGAGTGAGAGACAGGGGTGTACCCAGTACTTC.

On this clone itself: This same CDR3 is encoded by further DNA sequences in the sample. The chain employs TRBV5-6 and TRBJ2-1, with D possibly matching TRBD1 (5 bases). Per the germline V gene, CDR1 is SGHDT and CDR2 is YYEEEE. The CDR3 has 12 residues. The V end lost 4 bases, the J end lost 7 bases, and 9 bases lay between the germline ends. CDR3 sequence: CASSVQGNEQFF. The CDR3 nucleotides read TGTGCCAGCAGCGTTCAGGGTAATGAGCAGTTCTTC.

The rearrangement uses TRBV21-1 and TRBJ2-7; TRBD2, the table's D call, was not compared with the DNA. TRBV21-1 is an annotated pseudogene. The CDR3 length is 14 residues. DNA of the CDR3: TGTGCCAGCAGCGGCAAGAGGGTACCCTACGAGCAGTACTTC. This sequence encodes CASSGKRVPYEQYF.

The CDR3 bases are TGTGCCAGCAGCCCTGGGGGGTTTAATGAAAAACTGTTTTTT. Amino acid sequence: CASSPGGFNEKLFF. The J gene is TRBJ1-4, the V gene TRBV27; perhaps TRBD1 as D (5 bases). The CDR3 runs to 14 residues. V gave up 6 bases and J gave up 4 bases, with 12 bases separating them. Per the germline V gene, CDR1 is MNHEY and CDR2 is SMNVEV (reference sequence).

Only a few counts were recorded for this clone. At the DNA level, this CDR3 is encoded by other sequences in the same sample as well. The V call is TRBV6-5, the J call TRBJ1-2; possible D gene TRBD1, 5 bases. The CDR3 is made up of 12 amino acids. V was cut by 6 bases and J by 5 bases, with 10 bases left in between. Germline CDR1 and CDR2: MNHEY and SVGAGI. CDR3 loop: CASRGTSYGYTF. The CDR3 DNA reads as TGTGCCAGCAGGGGGACTTCATATGGCTACACCTTC.

The gene calls are TRBV20-1 and TRBJ1-2; D gene uncertain. The germline gives CDR1 DFQATT, CDR2 SNEGSKA (reference sequence). The CDR3 spans 11 residues. Trimming removed 3 bases from V and 6 bases from J, with 8 bases in between. The CDR3 DNA reads as TGCAGTGCTAGCCCCACGGATGGCTACACCTTC. Residues: CSASPTDGYTF.

Regarding this clone: With only one base between it and a far larger clone, this is likely a read error. The genes are TRBV7-2 and TRBJ2-7; maybe TRBD1 (6 bases). The CDR3 consists of 17 residues. With 1 base removed from V and 6 bases from J, the gap between germline ends came to 22 bases. Germline V gives CDR1 SGHTA, CDR2 FQGNSA. CDR3 region: CASSLGTPTGHGSEQYF. The CDR3, as DNA: TGTGCCAGCAGCTTAGGCACTCCAACAGGGCACGGAAGCGAGCAGTACTTC. The variable domain in full, with the rest retrieved from reference TRBV7-2 and TRBJ2-7, is GAGVSQSPSNKVTEKGKDVELRCDPISGHTALYWYRQSLGQGLEFLIYFQGNSAPDKSGLPSDRFSAERTGGSVSTLTIQRTQQEDSAVYLCASSLGTPTGHGSEQYFGPGTRLTVT.

In this sample, this clone turned up a few times. The chain recombines TRBV21-1 with TRBJ2-7; whether TRBD2, the table's D call, matches the DNA was not checked. TRBV21-1 is assigned pseudogene status. This CDR3 contains 16 residues. CDR3 in amino acids: CASSPRGAENPYEQYF. CDR3 bases: TGTGCCAGCAGCCCCCGGGGAGCGGAGAACCCCTACGAGCAGTACTTC.

The chain recombines TRBV6-6 with TRBJ2-2; possibly TRBD2 for D (6 bases). Germline lookup yields CDR1 MNHNY and CDR2 SVGAGI (reference sequence). The V end was cut by 2 bases, the J end by 9 bases, with 16 bases between. CDR3 length equals 15 residues. DNA for the CDR3: TGTGCCAGCAGTTACACGGGACTGGGGACCAGGGAGCTGTTTTTT. It encodes CASSYTGLGTRELFF.

This chain connects TRBV30 to TRBJ2-1; the match to TRBD2 covers 9 bases. CDR1 is GTSNPN and CDR2 is SVGIG in the germline V gene (reference sequence). This CDR3 contains 13 residues. V lost 7 bases and J lost 8; bases outside the gene matches: 9. CDR3 nucleotide sequence: TGTGCCTCGGAGCGGGAGGAGGTGTATGAGCAGTTCTTC. Its translation: CASEREEVYEQFF. The whole variable domain, filled in from reference TRBV30 and TRBJ2-1, reads SQTIHQWPATLVQPVGSPLSLECTVEGTSNPNLYWYRQAAGRGLQLLFYSVGIGQISSEVPQNLSASRPQDRQFILSSKKLLLSDSGFYLCASEREEVYEQFFGPGTRLTVL.

V and J are TRBV5-1 and TRBJ2-1, with a possible D match to TRBD1 (5 bases). The V gene's germline CDR1 is SGHRS and CDR2 YFSETQ. V was trimmed by 5 bases and J by 3 bases, leaving 9 bases between them. This CDR3 spans 13 amino acids. Here the CDR3 DNA reads TGCGCCAGCAGTCCGGACATCTACAATGAGCAGTTCTTC. Protein sequence: CASSPDIYNEQFF.

This sequence joins TRBV4-3 and TRBJ2-1; TRBD2 matches at 8 bases. J gave up 3 bases and V 1 base, and 5 bases lay outside the gene matches. Germline-derived CDR1 and CDR2 are LGHNA and YSLEER. This CDR3 is 16 amino acids long. The CDR3, as DNA: TGCGCCAGCAGCCAAGCGACCAGCGGGAGCTACAATGAGCAGTTCTTC. This encodes CASSQATSGSYNEQFF.

The rearrangement uses TRBV10-2 and TRBJ1-2; D uncertain. The germline V gene has CDR1 WSHSY and CDR2 SAAADI. The V and J ends lost 4 bases and 3 bases respectively, with 6 bases between them. CDR3 length equals 12 residues. The CDR3 is CASSGSDYGYTF. CDR3 nucleotides: TGCGCCAGCAGTGGGTCAGACTATGGCTACACCTTC.

The chain couples TRBV7-9 to TRBJ2-7, with 9 positions matching TRBD1. Looked up from germline, CDR1 is SEHNR and CDR2 is FQNEAQ (reference sequence). This CDR3 comprises 15 residues. V was clipped by 5 bases and J by 3 bases; unmatched bases: 8. The CDR3 bases are TGTGCCAGCAGCACTTGGGACAGGGAAGGCTACGAGCAGTACTTC. Translated, it gives CASSTWDREGYEQYF.

Only a few counts were recorded for this clone. Other DNA sequences in this sample translate to the same CDR3. The chain joins TRBV28 to TRBJ2-3; D may be TRBD2 (6 bases). V was clipped by 4 bases and J by 3 bases, with 11 bases between them. Germline CDR1 and CDR2: MDHEN and SYDVKM. CDR3 length equals 14 residues. CDR3 amino acids: CASSSLGGTDTQYF. CDR3 bases: TGTGCCAGCAGTTCACTTGGGGGGACAGATACGCAGTATTTT. Full variable domain (missing parts from reference TRBV28 and TRBJ2-3): DVKVTQSSRYLVKRTGEKVFLECVQDMDHENMFWYRQDPGLGLRLIYFSYDVKMKEKGDIPEGYSVSREKKERFSLILESASTNQTSMYLCASSSLGGTDTQYFGPGTRLTVL.

The chain has TRBV4-3 and TRBJ2-7; D is unresolved. Germline-derived CDR1 and CDR2 are LGHNA and YSLEER. The CDR3 runs to 13 residues. Trimming stripped 0 bases from V and 2 bases from J, with 5 bases between. The CDR3 here is CASSQDLTYEQYF. The CDR3 DNA follows: TGCGCCAGCAGCCAAGATCTGACCTACGAGCAGTACTTC.

This sequence joins TRBV7-9 and TRBJ1-2, with a tentative D call TRBD1 (5 bases). Germline V CDR1 and CDR2: SEHNR, FQNEAQ (reference sequence). Trimming removed 7 bases from V and 5 bases from J, with 17 bases in between. The CDR3 totals 14 residues. The CDR3 loop reads CASMRPGDFYGYTF. Written as DNA, the CDR3 is TGTGCCAGCATGCGCCCGGGGGATTTTTATGGCTACACCTTC.

This clone was counted many times. The gene calls are TRBV6-1 and TRBJ2-7, with D perhaps matching TRBD2 (5 bases). V was trimmed by 9 bases and J by 2 bases, leaving 14 bases between them. The CDR3 has 13 residues. CDR1 and CDR2 (germline): MNHNS, SASEGT. The CDR3 protein is CASSDLAPYEQYF. The DNA for the CDR3 is TGTGCCAGTTCGGACTTGGCCCCCTACGAGCAGTACTTC.

The rearrangement uses TRBV9 and TRBJ2-7; D unclear. V was cut by 7 bases and J by 0 bases, with 20 bases left in between. Germline CDR1 and CDR2: SGDLS and YYNGEE. This CDR3 is built from 16 residues. The CDR3 DNA sequence: TGTGCCAGCTTCCCTATAGGATCAGAACGCTCCTACGAGCAGTACTTC. It codes for CASFPIGSERSYEQYF. Combining the CDR3 with reference TRBV9 and TRBJ2-7 gives the whole variable domain DSGVTQTPKHLITATGQRVTLRCSPRSGDLSVYWYQQSLDQGLQFLIQYYNGEERAKGNILERFSAQQFPDLHSELNLSSLELGDSALYFCASFPIGSERSYEQYFGPGTRLTVT.

This clone was recorded a few times. The chain couples TRBV11-2 to TRBJ1-1; possible D gene TRBD1, 5 bases. The germline V and J ends were trimmed by 1 base and 5 bases, with 17 bases remaining between them. There are 16 residues in the CDR3. CDR1 and CDR2 (germline): SGHAT, FQNNGV. CDR3: CASSLGRVGDRTEAFF. CDR3 bases: TGTGCCAGCAGCTTAGGGCGTGTGGGGGATCGAACTGAAGCTTTCTTT. Looking up the rest from reference TRBV11-2 and TRBJ1-1 gives the full variable domain: EAGVAQSPRYKIIEKRQSVAFWCNPISGHATLYWYQQILGQGPKLLIQFQNNGVVDDSQLPKDRFSAERLKGVDSTLKIQPAKLEDSAVYLCASSLGRVGDRTEAFFGQGTRLTVV.

About this clone: The same CDR3 is also encoded by other DNA sequences in this sample. This sequence joins TRBV20-1 and TRBJ2-1; D remains unclear. Trimming shortened V by 2 bases and J by 4 bases, and 3 bases separated the two germline ends. Germline V gene lookup returns CDR1 DFQATT and CDR2 SNEGSKA (reference sequence). This CDR3 has 11 residues. DNA of the CDR3: TGCAGTGCTAGACAGTACAATGAGCAGTTCTTC. It encodes CSARQYNEQFF.

The CDR3 here is CASSETRTGGGTDTQYF. The CDR3 DNA is TGTGCCAGCAGTGAGACCAGGACAGGGGGTGGCACAGATACGCAGTATTTT. The chain has TRBV2 and TRBJ2-3, with TRBD1 identical over 10 bases. CDR3 length: 17 amino acids. The trim removed 3 bases at V and 1 base at J, leaving 7 bases unmatched. Germline V lookup: CDR1 SNHLY, CDR2 FYNNEI.

This clone appeared a single time. This chain joins TRBV2 and TRBJ2-5; TRBD2 is a possible D gene (6 bases). Per germline, CDR1 SNHLY and CDR2 FYNNEI. The CDR3 is made up of 15 amino acids. V lost 6 bases, J lost 1 base, and 15 bases lay in between. The CDR3 loop reads CASRSSPGGQETQYF. The CDR3 DNA sequence: TGTGCCAGCAGAAGTTCCCCCGGGGGCCAAGAGACCCAGTACTTC.

The CDR3 DNA reads TGCGCCAGCAGCCAAGATTGGGAGCGTCGGGAGACCCAGTACTTC. Encoded protein: CASSQDWERRETQYF. V is TRBV4-3 and J is TRBJ2-5; possibly TRBD2 for D (5 bases). Germline values: CDR1 LGHNA, CDR2 YSLEER. The CDR3 is 15 residues long. Trimming took off 0 bases at V and 5 bases at J, with 13 bases between the two ends.

This sequence joins TRBV6-6 and TRBJ2-7; D possibly corresponds to TRBD1 (5 bases). Germline V gene lookup returns CDR1 MNHNY and CDR2 SVGAGI (reference sequence). Trimming left V 6 bases short and J 0 bases short, with 18 bases between. The CDR3 contains 16 residues. The CDR3 here is CASRHHLQVLSYEQYF. CDR3 bases: TGTGCCAGCAGACACCACTTACAGGTGCTCTCCTACGAGCAGTACTTC.

V is TRBV30 and J is TRBJ1-1, with 7 bases aligning to TRBD1. This CDR3 region has 17 residues. Trimming cost V 0 bases and J 0 bases; bases outside gene matches: 10. Germline-derived CDR1 and CDR2 are GTSNPN and SVGIG (reference sequence). As DNA, the CDR3 is TGTGCCTGGAGTGTACAGAGGGACAGCTCCATGAACACTGAAGCTTTCTTT. It encodes CAWSVQRDSSMNTEAFF.

The genes are TRBV19 and TRBJ2-1; 8 bases agree with TRBD2. Germline V gene sequence: CDR1 LNHDA, CDR2 SQIVND (reference sequence). The CDR3 has 12 residues. V shed 5 bases and J 6 bases; nucleotides not matched to a gene: 0. The CDR3 DNA is TGTGCCAGTAGTCGGGGGGGCAATGAGCAGTTCTTC. Translated: CASSRGGNEQFF.

Many counts were recorded for this clone. V is TRBV5-6 and J is TRBJ1-4; D unresolved. In germline, CDR1 is SGHDT, CDR2 YYEEEE. Trimming removed 1 base from V and 4 bases from J, with 14 bases in between. The CDR3 has 16 residues. The chain's CDR3 is CASSLSVGRGNEKLFF. For the CDR3, the DNA is TGTGCCAGCAGCTTGTCCGTAGGGCGGGGTAATGAAAAACTGTTTTTT.

The chain recombines TRBV5-5 with TRBJ2-3; possibly TRBD2 for D (5 bases). This CDR3 comprises 14 residues. The V gene's germline CDR1 is SGHKS and CDR2 YYEKEE (reference sequence). The V end was cut by 4 bases, the J end by 6 bases, with 15 bases between. CDR3 amino acids: CASSDRGAGDTQYF. DNA for the CDR3: TGTGCCAGCAGCGACCGCGGCGCGGGCGATACGCAGTATTTT.

J is TRBJ2-7 and V is TRBV5-5, with D maybe TRBD1 (6 bases). CDR3 size: 14 residues. V shed 1 base and J shed 3 bases, with 11 bases lying between them. Germline loops: CDR1 SGHKS, CDR2 YYEKEE (reference sequence). The CDR3: CASSLPRGLYEQYF. The CDR3 coding sequence is TGTGCCAGCAGCTTGCCCAGGGGCCTCTACGAGCAGTACTTC.

The chain employs TRBV27 and TRBJ1-5, with D unresolved. The V gene lost 4 bases and the J gene lost 4 bases, with 11 bases spanning the gap. This CDR3 is 14 amino acids long. The germline V gene has CDR1 MNHEY and CDR2 SMNVEV (reference sequence). The CDR3 loop reads CASSSIGPNQPQHF. The CDR3 DNA reads as TGTGCCAGCAGTTCAATCGGACCGAATCAGCCCCAGCATTTT.

This chain links TRBV5-6 with TRBJ2-1, with TRBD2 identical over 9 bases. The CDR3 consists of 15 residues. Germline-derived CDR1 and CDR2 are SGHDT and YYEEEE. With V trimmed by 4 bases and J by 5 bases, 7 bases remained unmatched. The CDR3 region is CASSRAGGSNNEQFF. Written as DNA, the CDR3 is TGTGCCAGCAGCCGAGCGGGAGGTTCCAACAATGAGCAGTTCTTC.